This TCR beta chain derives from a study of T-cell memory formation after mild COVID-19. Germline V lookup: CDR1 SGHRS, CDR2 YFSETQ. The CDR3 contains 14 residues. Trimming removed 2 bases at V and 8 bases at J, with 13 bases between. TCRdb itself ran the 5' RACE reads through MiXCR, one entry per CDR3 protein. The data hold about 280,000 distinct CDR3 sequences, with 8% to 10% observed a single time. The chain has TRBV5-1 and TRBJ1-4, with D possibly matching TRBD1 (5 bases). The clonotype comes from a man younger than 35 who had mild COVID-19 (a few samples of this study predate the infection). Cell type and time point are not known. Input material: PBMCs or a T cell subset sorted from them (not recorded which). The CDR3 nucleotides read TGCGCCAGCAGCTTTGAGGGGTTAAGGGAAAAACTGTTTTTT. Translated: CASSFEGLREKLFF.